The 14 T cell receptor beta chains below all came from one sample that was sequenced in a study of cytomegalovirus exposure and HLA in healthy donors. Researchers ran the PCR with 60 Vbeta and 13 Jbeta primers. Method: immunoSEQ multiplex PCR; TCRdb's copy keeps in-frame clones and lacks some. The table has 96,000 or so clones, 65% to 80% seen once. The specimen sequenced was PBMCs. The receptors stem from a female donor in good health and CMV-seropositive.

The J gene is TRBJ1-5, the V gene TRBV4-1, with D maybe TRBD1 (5 bases). The CDR3 has 17 residues. The V end lost 3 bases, the J end lost 1 base, and 16 bases lay between the germline ends. CDR1 MGHRA and CDR2 YSYEKL come from the germline V gene. The CDR3 coding sequence is TGCGCCAGCAGCCAGTTCGGAGGGAAGGGGAGCAATCAGCCCCAGCATTTT. Its translation is CASSQFGGKGSNQPQHF.

The chain couples TRBV2 to TRBJ1-1; 8 bases line up with TRBD1. V gave up 6 bases and J gave up 4 bases; unmatched junction bases: 10. Germline V gives CDR1 SNHLY, CDR2 FYNNEI. This CDR3 spans 15 amino acids. The CDR3: CASRAYSTGATEAFF. CDR3 in DNA: TGTGCCAGCAGGGCTTACTCGACAGGGGCCACTGAAGCTTTCTTT.

The chain combines TRBV19 with TRBJ1-1; D is perhaps TRBD1 (6 bases). V shed 8 bases and J shed 7 bases, with 14 bases lying between them. Germline lookup yields CDR1 LNHDA and CDR2 SQIVND (reference sequence). The CDR3 has 12 residues. The CDR3 region has the DNA TGTGCCAGTCTCTTCGGGACAAATGAAGCTTTCTTT. This translates into CASLFGTNEAFF. Filled out from reference TRBV19 and TRBJ1-1, the complete variable domain reads DGGITQSPKYLFRKEGQNVTLSCEQNLNHDAMYWYRQDPGQGLRLIYYSQIVNDFQKGDIAEGYSVSREKKESFPLTVTSAQKNPTAFYLCASLFGTNEAFFGQGTRLTVV.

This clone has only one observation. The CDR3 nucleotides read TGTGCCAGCAGCTTCTCCGGACAGGGCAAATCTGAAGCTTTCTTT. This codes for CASSFSGQGKSEAFF. The chain joins TRBV7-2 to TRBJ1-1; 8 nucleotides line up with TRBD1. CDR3 length: 15 amino acids. The germline V gene encodes CDR1 SGHTA and CDR2 FQGNSA. V was pared by 3 bases and J by 6 bases, with 9 bases of the junction left unmatched.

The chain joins TRBV6-6 to TRBJ1-3; D remains ambiguous. This CDR3 has 15 residues. The V end lost 0 bases, the J end lost 1 base, and 7 bases lay between the germline ends. Germline CDR1 reads MNHNY; CDR2 reads SVGAGI (reference sequence). CDR3 loop: CASSYSSRSGNTIYF. Written as DNA, the CDR3 is TGTGCCAGCAGTTACTCCTCCAGGTCTGGAAACACCATATATTTT.

This rearrangement joins TRBV5-1 to TRBJ2-5; 7 positions match TRBD1. V was pared by 0 bases and J by 5 bases, with 10 bases of the junction left unmatched. The germline CDR1 and CDR2 sequences are SGHRS and YFSETQ. The CDR3 extends over 16 amino acids. In DNA, the CDR3 is TGCGCCAGCAGCTTGGGGGGACAGTCCTACATCGAGACCCAGTACTTC. It translates to CASSLGGQSYIETQYF.

In its sample, this clone was seen many times. The V gene is TRBV15, the J gene TRBJ2-6; TRBD2 is a possible D gene (6 bases). V lost 0 bases, J lost 0 bases, and 6 bases lay in between. Germline lookup yields CDR1 LNHNV and CDR2 YYDKDF (reference sequence). The CDR3 is 16 residues long. The CDR3 DNA reads as TGTGCCACCAGCAGAGATAGCGGCTCTGGGGCCAACGTCCTGACTTTC. As protein: CATSRDSGSGANVLTF.

The V call is TRBV20-1, the J call TRBJ2-5; D is uncertain. The germline V gene encodes CDR1 DFQATT and CDR2 SNEGSKA (reference sequence). The V and J ends lost 4 bases and 3 bases respectively, with 6 bases between them. This CDR3 has 11 residues. The CDR3 coding sequence is TGCAGTGCTATGGCAGAAGAGACCCAGTACTTC. It specifies CSAMAEETQYF.

The chain joins TRBV9 to TRBJ2-3, with a tentative D call TRBD2 (5 bases). The CDR3 is 15 amino acids. Trimming left V 3 bases short and J 3 bases short, with 14 bases between. Germline V gives CDR1 SGDLS, CDR2 YYNGEE. The CDR3: CASSGNSLATDTQYF. CDR3 nucleotide sequence: TGTGCCAGCAGCGGAAACAGCTTAGCGACAGATACGCAGTATTTT.

The rearrangement links TRBV2 to TRBJ1-4; 7 positions agree with TRBD1. Germline CDR1 is SNHLY and CDR2 is FYNNEI. Trimming took 7 bases from V and 3 from J; bases not matched to a gene: 14. CDR3 size: 17 residues. In nucleotides, the CDR3 is TGTGCCAGCATTCGGGGTAGGGGGCGCAAGGCTAATGAAAAACTGTTTTTT. This codes for CASIRGRGRKANEKLFF.

This clone has only one observation. This chain uses TRBV11-2 with TRBJ1-2; 8 bases are a match to TRBD1. Germline CDR1 and CDR2: SGHAT and FQNNGV. The CDR3 sequence is 16 residues long. V lost 5 bases, J lost 3 bases, and 11 bases stayed unmatched. This CDR3 is CASSPQGRGRDYGYTF. The CDR3 DNA sequence: TGTGCCAGCAGCCCCCAGGGCAGGGGGCGGGACTATGGCTACACCTTC.

This clone has only a few counts. The chain combines TRBV25-1 with TRBJ1-3; D remains ambiguous. Germline CDR1 MGHDK, CDR2 SYGVNS. The V end was cut by 4 bases, the J end by 1 base, with 5 bases between. The CDR3 extends over 13 amino acids. The CDR3, as DNA: TGTGCCAGCAGTGTTCTATCTGGAAACACCATATATTTT. It yields the protein CASSVLSGNTIYF.

The chain employs TRBV7-6 and TRBJ1-2, with 7 bases lining up with TRBD1. The CDR3 runs 14 residues. V was clipped by 4 bases and J by 7 bases; unmatched bases: 9. From germline, CDR1 is SGHVS and CDR2 FNYEAQ. CDR3 amino acids: CASSSGGGEVGYTF. In DNA, the CDR3 is TGTGCCAGCAGCTCAGGGGGTGGAGAGGTTGGCTACACCTTC.

This sequence joins TRBV6-5 and TRBJ2-7, with 8 bases identical to TRBD2. This CDR3 spans 14 amino acids. The J segment lost 2 bases and the V segment lost 6 bases, leaving 6 bases of the junction unmatched. Germline CDR1 MNHEY, CDR2 SVGAGI. CDR3 DNA: TGTGCCAGCAGCCGCAGCGGGGGAGCCTACGAGCAGTACTTC. Amino acids: CASSRSGGAYEQYF.